This TCR beta chain is drawn from a study of long-term antiretroviral therapy in people with HIV. Study as a whole: Initial samples were collected about a decade before the 2015 immediate-ART recommendation.

This was the immunoSEQ v3.0 assay at survey level. Roughly 35,000-55,000 T-cell genomes per sample were the sequencing target. Assay used: immunoSEQ multiplex PCR; TCRdb lists only in-frame clones, some missing. The sample shows some 28,000 clones, approximately 80% of them seen only once. About this clone itself: Its antigen is not known.

Whole-study results and caveats: Post-ART samples showed increased diversity that remained below transplant donor control levels.

This receptor was taken from a man between 40 and 49 years old with HIV. The material was unsorted PBMCs, obtained 0.3 years after starting antiretroviral therapy.

CDR3 DNA: TGTGCCAGCAGAGAGAGGGGTTTGGATGAGCAGTTCTTC. Amino acids: CASRERGLDEQFF. This chain joins TRBV5-6 and TRBJ2-1; D could derive from TRBD1 or TRBD2 (5 bases each). V gave up 5 bases and J gave up 8 bases, with 14 bases separating them. CDR1 SGHDT and CDR2 YYEEEE come from the germline V gene. The CDR3 has 13 amino acids.